Presented here are 18 T cell receptor beta chains from one specimen sequenced in a study of human T cells and chemical hapten exposure. Time point indicated: healthy volunteer bleed at 6 weeks. Someone pulled total RNA out of unfractionated whole blood. TCRdb itself ran the RACE reads through MiXCR, one entry per CDR3 protein. The table includes 65,000 to 80,000 distinct CDR3 sequences, under 10% detected once. Sequencing was done on a sample of whole blood. These TCRs come from a male donor in good health. Some clones in this sample may be carry-over from other donors' samples.

This clonotype was seen a handful of times. The chain recombines TRBV6-2 or TRBV6-3 with TRBJ1-6; perhaps TRBD1 as D (6 bases). CDR1 and CDR2 from the germline V gene are MNHEY and SVGEGT. CDR3 length: 16 residues. With 5 bases removed from V and 2 bases from J, the gap between germline ends came to 13 bases. CDR3 amino acids: CASSRRQDPYNSPLHF. The CDR3 DNA is TGTGCCAGCAGTCGCCGACAGGACCCCTATAATTCACCCCTCCACTTT.

Written as DNA, the CDR3 is TGTGCCAGCACCTTAAGGCCTTTACAGGGAGGAGGCAATCAGCCCCAGCATTTT. Translating it yields CASTLRPLQGGGNQPQHF. V is TRBV12-3 or TRBV12-4 and J is TRBJ1-5; D perhaps matches TRBD1 (6 bases). Trimming removed 7 bases from V and 2 bases from J, with 24 bases in between. The CDR3 consists of 18 residues.

This chain joins TRBV12-3 or TRBV12-4 and TRBJ2-7, with a weak D call TRBD1 (5 bases). The germline V and J ends were trimmed by 4 bases and 5 bases, with 15 bases remaining between them. This CDR3 contains 14 residues. The CDR3 reads CASSSRGRVNEQYF. The CDR3 nucleotides are TGTGCCAGCAGTTCCCGCGGCAGGGTGAACGAGCAGTACTTC.

The sample holds a few counts of this clonotype. V is TRBV7-2 and J is TRBJ1-1, with D possibly being TRBD1 (5 bases). Trimming removed 1 base at V and 0 bases at J, with 12 bases between. This CDR3 is built from 16 residues. Germline V lookup: CDR1 SGHTA, CDR2 FQGNSA. As DNA, the CDR3 is TGTGCCAGCAGCTTAGGACGCGGGGGAATGAACACTGAAGCTTTCTTT. As protein: CASSLGRGGMNTEAFF.

The rearrangement joins TRBV27 to TRBJ1-1; D unresolved. The CDR3 has 13 residues. The V gene lost 2 bases and the J gene lost 2 bases, with 6 bases spanning the gap. Germline assignment: CDR1 MNHEY and CDR2 SMNVEV (reference sequence). The CDR3 DNA is TGTGCCAGCAGTTTAATGAGTAACACTGAAGCTTTCTTT. Its translation is CASSLMSNTEAFF.

The chain carries TRBV5-4 and TRBJ2-5; 9 bases map to TRBD2. With V trimmed by 3 bases and J by 2 bases, 14 bases remained unmatched. The CDR3 has 18 residues. CDR1 and CDR2 from the germline V gene are SGHNT and YYREEE (reference sequence). DNA of the CDR3: TGTGCCAGCAGCTCCAACGAGGCGCGGGGGGGGAGACAAGAGACCCAGTACTTC. Amino acids: CASSSNEARGGRQETQYF.

This rearrangement joins TRBV27 to TRBJ2-4; a weak D match, TRBD2 (6 bases). Germline V lookup: CDR1 MNHEY, CDR2 SMNVEV (reference sequence). The V and J ends lost 4 bases and 0 bases respectively, with 13 bases between them. This CDR3 is built from 16 residues. The CDR3 sequence: CASSSFPGLAKNIQYF. Here the CDR3 DNA reads TGTGCCAGCAGTTCCTTCCCGGGACTAGCCAAAAACATTCAGTACTTC.

In nucleotides, the CDR3 is TGTGCCAGCAGTCCAAATCAGGGGGCTCCCCAAGAGACCCAGTACTTC. This translates into CASSPNQGAPQETQYF. This chain connects TRBV6-5 to TRBJ2-5; 8 nucleotides match TRBD1. Germline V gives CDR1 MNHEY, CDR2 SVGAGI. The junction had 9 bases not matched to a gene; V was cut back by 5 bases and J by 1 base. The CDR3 totals 16 residues.

In this sample, this clonotype turned up many times. The V call is TRBV3-1, the J call TRBJ1-2, with TRBD1 as a possible D gene (6 bases). V dropped 1 base and J dropped 8 bases, with 14 bases sitting between them. CDR1 and CDR2 from the germline V gene are LGHDT and YNNKEL (reference sequence). This CDR3 comprises 14 residues. The CDR3 here is CASSQGSHREGYTF. The CDR3 DNA is TGTGCCAGCAGCCAAGGCAGCCACAGGGAAGGCTACACCTTC.

This clonotype was seen many times. The chain couples TRBV20-1 to TRBJ2-6; weak D call: TRBD2 (6 bases). The CDR3 extends over 15 amino acids. Germline values: CDR1 DFQATT, CDR2 SNEGSKA (reference sequence). V was cut by 0 bases and J by 3 bases, with 9 bases left in between. The CDR3 coding sequence is TGCAGTGCTAGAGATACGCGGGATGGGGCCAACGTCCTGACTTTC. The encoded protein is CSARDTRDGANVLTF.

This clonotype showed up just a few times. This chain links TRBV7-3 with TRBJ2-5; TRBD1 matches at 9 bases. CDR3 length: 15 residues. Trimming took 5 bases from V and 1 from J; bases not matched to a gene: 5. Germline lookup yields CDR1 SGHTA and CDR2 FQGTGA. The DNA of the CDR3 is TGTGCCAGCAGCCCGACGACAGGGGGCCAAGAGACCCAGTACTTC. This sequence encodes CASSPTTGGQETQYF.

This clonotype was counted between two and nine times. This rearrangement joins TRBV12-3 or TRBV12-4 to TRBJ2-1, with 7 bases identical to TRBD2. With 2 bases clipped from V and 7 bases from J, the junction kept 11 bases outside the gene matches. The CDR3 has 16 residues. CDR3 in DNA: TGTGCCAGCAGTTTACCGGGGGACGGGAGGATGAATGAGCAGTTCTTC. Translation gives CASSLPGDGRMNEQFF.

This sequence joins TRBV12-3 or TRBV12-4 and TRBJ2-7; 9 nucleotides match TRBD1. The CDR3 contains 13 residues. The V and J ends lost 8 bases and 6 bases, in that order; junction bases with no gene match: 8. CDR3 loop: CASAGTGRPEQYF. For the CDR3, the DNA is TGTGCCAGCGCCGGGACAGGGAGGCCCGAGCAGTACTTC.

This clonotype was counted a few times. The chain links TRBV5-1 to TRBJ2-7, with a tentative D call TRBD2 (5 bases). V dropped 7 bases and J dropped 7 bases, with 21 bases sitting between them. Germline loops: CDR1 SGHRS, CDR2 YFSETQ. The CDR3 runs 14 residues. CDR3: CASHREGKSGEQYF. CDR3 sequence (DNA): TGCGCCAGCCACCGCGAGGGTAAATCGGGGGAGCAGTACTTC.

This clonotype appeared a few times. The V and J genes are TRBV7-9 and TRBJ2-7; weak D call: TRBD1 (5 bases). Trimming removed 8 bases at V and 3 bases at J, with 11 bases between. The CDR3 runs 12 residues. Germline V CDR1 and CDR2: SEHNR, FQNEAQ (reference sequence). The CDR3 region is CASEQGVYEQYF. For the CDR3, the DNA is TGTGCCAGCGAGCAAGGGGTCTACGAGCAGTACTTC.

The chain carries TRBV7-2 and TRBJ2-7, with 8 bases matching TRBD2. The CDR3 totals 14 residues. From germline, CDR1 is SGHTA and CDR2 FQGNSA. J gave up 0 bases and V 8 bases, and 6 bases lay outside the gene matches. CDR3 bases: TGTGCCAGCGTTCAGCGGGGGAACTCCTACGAGCAGTACTTC. It codes for CASVQRGNSYEQYF.

This chain connects TRBV12-3 or TRBV12-4 to TRBJ1-1; 7 bases fit TRBD1. The CDR3 sequence is 16 residues long. With V trimmed by 3 bases and J by 4 bases, 11 bases remained unmatched. CDR3 DNA sequence: TGTGCCAGCAGTTTCGACCACAGGGGATGGTGCACTGAAGCTTTCTTT. As protein: CASSFDHRGWCTEAFF.

This clonotype was picked up a small number of times. The chain joins TRBV7-9 to TRBJ1-5; 8 bases map to TRBD1. This CDR3 is built from 16 residues. With 1 base clipped from V and 4 bases from J, the junction kept 6 bases outside the gene matches. Germline V lookup: CDR1 SEHNR, CDR2 FQNEAQ (reference sequence). The CDR3 nucleotides read TGTGCCAGCAGCTTAGATTTCGGACAGGGTAATCAGCCCCAGCATTTT. Translation gives CASSLDFGQGNQPQHF.